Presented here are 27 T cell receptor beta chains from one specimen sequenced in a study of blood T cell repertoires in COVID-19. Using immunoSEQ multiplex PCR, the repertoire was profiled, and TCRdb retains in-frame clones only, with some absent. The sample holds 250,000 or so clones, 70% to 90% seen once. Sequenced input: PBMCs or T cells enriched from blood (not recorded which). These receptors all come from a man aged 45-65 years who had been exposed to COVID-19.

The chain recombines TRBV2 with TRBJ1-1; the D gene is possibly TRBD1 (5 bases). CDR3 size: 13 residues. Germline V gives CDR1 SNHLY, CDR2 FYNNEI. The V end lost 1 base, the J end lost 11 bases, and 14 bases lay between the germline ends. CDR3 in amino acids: CASSEDRRLFAFF. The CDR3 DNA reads TGTGCCAGCAGTGAAGACAGGCGGCTGTTTGCTTTCTTT. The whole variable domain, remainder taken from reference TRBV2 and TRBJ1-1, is EPEVTQTPSHQVTQMGQEVILRCVPISNHLYFYWYRQILGQKVEFLVSFYNNEISEKSEIFDDQFSVERPDGSNFTLKIRSTKLEDSAMYFCASSEDRRLFAFFGQGTRLTVV.

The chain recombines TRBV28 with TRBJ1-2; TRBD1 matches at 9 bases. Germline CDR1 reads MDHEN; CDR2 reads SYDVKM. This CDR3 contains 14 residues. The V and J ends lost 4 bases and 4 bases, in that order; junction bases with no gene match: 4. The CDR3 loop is CASSWDRAFYGYTF. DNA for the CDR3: TGTGCCAGCAGTTGGGACAGGGCATTCTATGGCTACACCTTC.

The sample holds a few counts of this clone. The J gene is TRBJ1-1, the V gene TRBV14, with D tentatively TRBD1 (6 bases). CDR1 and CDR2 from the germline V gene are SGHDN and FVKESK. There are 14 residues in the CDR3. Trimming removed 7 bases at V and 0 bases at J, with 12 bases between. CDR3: CASNLAGVNTEAFF. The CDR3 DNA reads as TGTGCCAGCAATCTTGCAGGGGTGAACACTGAAGCTTTCTTT. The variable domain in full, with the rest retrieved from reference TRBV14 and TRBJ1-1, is EAGVTQFPSHSVIEKGQTVTLRCDPISGHDNLYWYRRVMGKEIKFLLHFVKESKQDESGMPNNRFLAERTGGTYSTLKVQPAELEDSGVYFCASNLAGVNTEAFFGQGTRLTVV.

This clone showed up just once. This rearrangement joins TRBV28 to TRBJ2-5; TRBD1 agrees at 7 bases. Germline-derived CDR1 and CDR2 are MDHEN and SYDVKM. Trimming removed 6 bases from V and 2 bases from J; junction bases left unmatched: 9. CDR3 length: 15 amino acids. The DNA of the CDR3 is TGTGCCAGCAGGCCCTACAGGGGAAAACAAGAGACCCAGTACTTC. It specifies CASRPYRGKQETQYF.

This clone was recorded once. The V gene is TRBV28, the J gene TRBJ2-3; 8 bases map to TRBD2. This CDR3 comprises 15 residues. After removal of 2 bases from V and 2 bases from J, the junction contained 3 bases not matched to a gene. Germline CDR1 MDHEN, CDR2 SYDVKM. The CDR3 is CASSLAGGTTDTQYF. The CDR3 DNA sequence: TGTGCCAGCAGTTTAGCGGGAGGTACCACAGATACGCAGTATTTT.

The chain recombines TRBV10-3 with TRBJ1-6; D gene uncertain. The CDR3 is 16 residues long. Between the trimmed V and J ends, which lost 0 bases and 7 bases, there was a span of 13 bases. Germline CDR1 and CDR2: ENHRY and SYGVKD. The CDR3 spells CAISESADSGNSPLHF. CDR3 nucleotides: TGTGCCATCAGTGAGTCGGCGGACTCGGGGAATTCACCCCTCCACTTT.

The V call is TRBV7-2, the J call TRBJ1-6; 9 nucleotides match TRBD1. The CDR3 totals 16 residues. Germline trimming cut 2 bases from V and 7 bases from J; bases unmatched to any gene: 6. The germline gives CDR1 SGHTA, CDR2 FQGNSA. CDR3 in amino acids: CASSLWATGGNSPLHF. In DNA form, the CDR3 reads TGTGCCAGCAGCTTATGGGCGACAGGGGGGAATTCACCCCTCCACTTT.

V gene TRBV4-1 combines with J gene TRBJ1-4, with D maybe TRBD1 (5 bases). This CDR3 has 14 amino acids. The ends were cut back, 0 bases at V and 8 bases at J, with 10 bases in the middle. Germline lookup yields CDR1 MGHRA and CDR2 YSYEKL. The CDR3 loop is CASSQDGRGEKLFF. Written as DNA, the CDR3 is TGCGCCAGCAGCCAAGATGGGCGGGGCGAAAAACTGTTTTTT.

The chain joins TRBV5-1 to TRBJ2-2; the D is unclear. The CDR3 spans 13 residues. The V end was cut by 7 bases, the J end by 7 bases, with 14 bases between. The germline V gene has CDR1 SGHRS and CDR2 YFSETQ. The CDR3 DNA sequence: TGCGCCAGCGCTTCCCAGGCTGGCGGGGAGCTGTTTTTT. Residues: CASASQAGGELFF.

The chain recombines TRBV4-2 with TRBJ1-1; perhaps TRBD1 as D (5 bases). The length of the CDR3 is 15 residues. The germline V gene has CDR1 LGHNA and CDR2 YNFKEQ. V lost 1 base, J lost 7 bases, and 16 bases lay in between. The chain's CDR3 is CASSQGTPRFFEAFF. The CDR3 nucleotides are TGTGCCAGCAGCCAAGGGACACCCCGGTTTTTTGAAGCTTTCTTT.

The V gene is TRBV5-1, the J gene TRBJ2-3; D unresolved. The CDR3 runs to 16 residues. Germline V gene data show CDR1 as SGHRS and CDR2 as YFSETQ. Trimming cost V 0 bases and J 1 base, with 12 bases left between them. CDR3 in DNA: TGCGCCAGCAGCTTGGTGGCAGGTTTTCGCACAGATACGCAGTATTTT. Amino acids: CASSLVAGFRTDTQYF.

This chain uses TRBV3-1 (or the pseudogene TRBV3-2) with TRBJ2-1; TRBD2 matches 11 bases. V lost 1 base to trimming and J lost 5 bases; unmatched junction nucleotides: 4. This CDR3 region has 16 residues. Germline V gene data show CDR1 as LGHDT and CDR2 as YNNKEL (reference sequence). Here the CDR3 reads CASSQGFSGGDNEQFF. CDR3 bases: TGTGCCAGCAGCCAAGGGTTTAGCGGGGGGGACAATGAGCAGTTCTTC.

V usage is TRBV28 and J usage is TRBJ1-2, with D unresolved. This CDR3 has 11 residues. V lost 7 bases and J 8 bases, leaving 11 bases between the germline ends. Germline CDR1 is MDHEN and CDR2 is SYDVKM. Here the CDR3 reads CASNSPGGYTF. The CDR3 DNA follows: TGTGCCAGCAACTCCCCGGGGGGCTACACCTTC.

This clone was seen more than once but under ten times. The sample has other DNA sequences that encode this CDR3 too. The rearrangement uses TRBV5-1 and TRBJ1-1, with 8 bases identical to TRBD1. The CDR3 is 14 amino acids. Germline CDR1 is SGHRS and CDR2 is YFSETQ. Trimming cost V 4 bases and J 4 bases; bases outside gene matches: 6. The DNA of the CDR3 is TGCGCCAGCAGCCTACAGGGGGTTGGCACTGAAGCTTTCTTT. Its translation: CASSLQGVGTEAFF.

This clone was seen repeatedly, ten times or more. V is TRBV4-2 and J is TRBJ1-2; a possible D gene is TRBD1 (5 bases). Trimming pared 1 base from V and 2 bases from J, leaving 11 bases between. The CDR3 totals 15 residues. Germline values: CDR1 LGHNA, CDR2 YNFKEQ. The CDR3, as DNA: TGTGCCAGCAGCCAAGTCGCGGGGGAGAACTATGGCTACACCTTC. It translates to CASSQVAGENYGYTF.

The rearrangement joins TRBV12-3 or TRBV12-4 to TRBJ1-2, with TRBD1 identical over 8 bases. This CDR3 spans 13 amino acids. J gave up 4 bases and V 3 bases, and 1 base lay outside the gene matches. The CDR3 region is CASSLDRVYGYTF. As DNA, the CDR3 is TGTGCCAGCAGTTTGGACAGGGTCTATGGCTACACCTTC.

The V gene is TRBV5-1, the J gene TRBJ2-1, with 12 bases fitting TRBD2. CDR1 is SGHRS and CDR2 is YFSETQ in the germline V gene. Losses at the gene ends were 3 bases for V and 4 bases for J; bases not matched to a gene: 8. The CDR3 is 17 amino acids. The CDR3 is CASSSNNGLAGYNEQFF. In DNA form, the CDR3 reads TGCGCCAGCAGCTCGAATAACGGACTAGCGGGATACAATGAGCAGTTCTTC.

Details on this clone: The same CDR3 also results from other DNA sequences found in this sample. The CDR3 DNA is TGTGCCAGCAGCTTGGAGGGACAGGGAAAGGGTCAGCCCCAGCATTTT. It is translated as CASSLEGQGKGQPQHF. The V gene is TRBV7-8, the J gene TRBJ1-5; TRBD1 matches 9 bases. Germline V gives CDR1 SGHVS, CDR2 FQNEAQ. CDR3 length: 16 residues. V lost 3 bases, J lost 6 bases, and 9 bases stayed unmatched.

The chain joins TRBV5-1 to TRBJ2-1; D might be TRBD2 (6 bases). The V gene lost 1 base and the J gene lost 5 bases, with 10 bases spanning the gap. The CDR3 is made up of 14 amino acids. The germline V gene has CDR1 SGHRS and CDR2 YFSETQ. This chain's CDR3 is CASSLNSGDNEQFF. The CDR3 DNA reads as TGCGCCAGCAGCTTGAATTCGGGGGACAATGAGCAGTTCTTC.

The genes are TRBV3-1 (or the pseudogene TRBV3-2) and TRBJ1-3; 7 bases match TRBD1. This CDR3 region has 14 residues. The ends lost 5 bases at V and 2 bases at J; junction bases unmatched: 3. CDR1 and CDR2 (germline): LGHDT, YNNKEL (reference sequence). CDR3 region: CASSFGTAGNTIYF. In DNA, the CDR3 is TGTGCCAGCAGCTTCGGGACAGCTGGAAACACCATATATTTT.

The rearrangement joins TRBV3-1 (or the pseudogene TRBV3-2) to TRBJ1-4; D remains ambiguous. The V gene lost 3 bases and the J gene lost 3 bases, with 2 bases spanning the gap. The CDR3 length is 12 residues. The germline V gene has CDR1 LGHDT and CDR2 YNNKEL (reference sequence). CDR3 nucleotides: TGTGCCAGCAGCCACTCTAATGAAAAACTGTTTTTT. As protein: CASSHSNEKLFF.

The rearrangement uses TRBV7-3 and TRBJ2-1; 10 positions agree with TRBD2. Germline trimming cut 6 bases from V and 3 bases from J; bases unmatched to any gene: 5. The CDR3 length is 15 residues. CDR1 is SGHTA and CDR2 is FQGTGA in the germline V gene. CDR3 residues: CASSTGLAVYNEQFF. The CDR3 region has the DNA TGTGCCAGCAGTACTGGACTAGCGGTCTACAATGAGCAGTTCTTC.

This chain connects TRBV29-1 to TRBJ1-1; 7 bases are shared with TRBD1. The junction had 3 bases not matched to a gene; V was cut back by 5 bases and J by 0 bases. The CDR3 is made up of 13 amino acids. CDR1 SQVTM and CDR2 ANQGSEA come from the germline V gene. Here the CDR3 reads CSVFGTVNTEAFF. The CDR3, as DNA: TGCAGCGTTTTCGGGACAGTGAACACTGAAGCTTTCTTT.

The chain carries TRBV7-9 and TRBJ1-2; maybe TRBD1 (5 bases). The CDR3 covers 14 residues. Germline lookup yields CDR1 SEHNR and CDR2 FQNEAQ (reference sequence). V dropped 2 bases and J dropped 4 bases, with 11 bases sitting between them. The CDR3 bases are TGTGCCAGCAGCTTACTGACAGACCCCTATGGCTACACCTTC. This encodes CASSLLTDPYGYTF.

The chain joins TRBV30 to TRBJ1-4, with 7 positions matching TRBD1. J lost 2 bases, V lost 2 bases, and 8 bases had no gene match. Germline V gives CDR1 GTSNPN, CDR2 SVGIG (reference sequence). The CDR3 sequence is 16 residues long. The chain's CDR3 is CAWSTGQSWTNEKLFF. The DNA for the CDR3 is TGTGCCTGGAGTACGGGACAGTCTTGGACTAATGAAAAACTGTTTTTT.

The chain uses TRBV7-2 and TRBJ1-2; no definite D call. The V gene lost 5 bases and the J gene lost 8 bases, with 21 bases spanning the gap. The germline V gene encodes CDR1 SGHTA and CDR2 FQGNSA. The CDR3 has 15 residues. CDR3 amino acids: CASSLRSGDLGGYTF. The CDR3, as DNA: TGTGCCAGCAGCCTGCGATCGGGAGATTTGGGCGGCTACACCTTC.

This chain's CDR3 is CASSLGVGRSYEQYV. CDR3 nucleotides: TGTGCCAGCAGTTTAGGGGTCGGGAGGTCCTACGAGCAGTACGTC. The chain joins TRBV28 to TRBJ2-7; 7 bases line up with TRBD2. The junction had 5 bases not matched to a gene; V was cut back by 2 bases and J by 1 base. This CDR3 region has 15 residues. Looked up from germline, CDR1 is MDHEN and CDR2 is SYDVKM.